This T cell receptor beta chain came from a study of vaccination effects on CD4 cells after COVID-19. Study-level information: It was two doses of either the BNT162b2 or mRNA-1273 vaccine that participants received.

As concerns this clone: The antigen is undetermined.

This CDR3 spans 15 amino acids. The junction had 7 bases not matched to a gene; V was cut back by 0 bases and J by 6 bases. CDR1 SGHNT and CDR2 YENEEA come from the germline V gene. CD4+ T cell isolation took place after approximately 11 days of culture. The assay was immunoSEQ multiplex PCR, and TCRdb's table has in-frame clones only and misses some. The table lists approximately 50,000 clones, 60% to 85% of them singletons, with roughly 10% in the top ten. The source is a human donor who had a prior SARS-CoV-2 infection. This material consisted of CD4+ T cells from PBMCs cultured without peptide, taken before COVID-19 vaccination. The chain recombines TRBV11-3 with TRBJ2-7; 8 positions match TRBD1. The CDR3 protein is CASSLEGQGRFEQYF. The CDR3 DNA reads TGTGCCAGCAGCTTAGAAGGACAGGGCAGGTTCGAGCAGTACTTC. Supplemented by reference TRBV11-3 and TRBJ2-7, the full variable domain reads EAGVVQSPRYKIIEKKQPVAFWCNPISGHNTLYWYLQNLGQGPELLIRYENEEAVDDSQLPKDRFSAERLKGVDSTLKIQPAELGDSAVYLCASSLEGQGRFEQYFGPGTRLTVT.